This T cell receptor beta chain was found in a study of PD-1 blockade in classical Hodgkin lymphoma. Notes on the study in general: Differences between repertoires have undefined causes, possibly disease activity or prior therapy. At baseline, newly diagnosed patients reportedly showed less TCR diversity than healthy donors.

Per the germline V gene, CDR1 is SGHVS and CDR2 is FNYEAQ. V dropped 5 bases and J dropped 3 bases, with 19 bases sitting between them. CDR3 size: 16 residues. A few counts support this clone. Its antigen is not known. Using immunoSEQ multiplex PCR, the repertoire was profiled, and TCRdb retains in-frame clones only, with some absent. The data show over 15,000 clones, around nine tenths seen once. Time point reported: newly diagnosed, previously untreated cHL patient sample. It was PBMCs in newly diagnosed, untreated classical Hodgkin lymphoma that served as comparison. The TCR comes from a human donor with classical Hodgkin lymphoma. The rearrangement joins TRBV7-6 to TRBJ1-2; a weak D match, TRBD1 (6 bases). The source material was peripheral blood mononuclear cells (PBMCs). This CDR3 is CASSHNPGQLDYGYTF. The DNA for the CDR3 is TGTGCCAGCAGCCATAACCCCGGACAGTTAGACTATGGCTACACCTTC.